The source of this T cell receptor (beta chain) is a study of blood T cells in healthy people across ages. Healthy Russian Caucasian donors spanned ages about 6 to 100 years. Peripheral blood from each donor was collected in a volume of 8 to 10 milliliters. The V gene's germline CDR1 is MGHRA and CDR2 YSYEKL. V trimming: 1 base; J trimming: 4 bases; junction bases outside the gene matches: 5. This CDR3 has 15 residues. A second roughly 7 to 12 cycle PCR used barcoded and J-beta primers. Every individual sample yielded 3 million or more paired-end reads (each containing CDR3). A single record per CDR3 protein comes from TCRdb applying MiXCR to the 5' RACE reads. The table shows approximately 900,000 distinct CDR3 sequences, with 48% occurring only once.

The chain links TRBV4-1 to TRBJ2-3; the match to TRBD2 covers 7 bases. This clonotype originated in a young man in good health. The source material was blood. In DNA, the CDR3 is TGCGCCAGCAGCCAAGCGCCGGGGGGAGCAGATACGCAGTATTTT. It is translated as CASSQAPGGADTQYF.